The clone carrying this TCR beta chain has just one count. As yet, its antigen is unknown. This entry belongs to a study of cytomegalovirus exposure and HLA in healthy donors. The study's findings and limits: In terms of immune exposure information, only CMV serostatus was available. Among the sequence variants, a highly shared cluster was likely an artifact of sequencing. A missense variant in DCLRE1C was later tied to TCR beta V- and J-gene trimming.

The CDR3 spans 20 residues. Primers included in the PCR were 60 Vbeta and 13 Jbeta primers. The authors' processing: Later, some 79 million unique TCR beta chains were counted in an analysis, and roughly 11 million of them were shared. The assay was immunoSEQ multiplex PCR, and TCRdb's table has in-frame clones only and misses some. The DNA gave D and trimming, while V, J and clone size come from that table. Of roughly 150,000 clones listed, more than 80% are singletons. The source is a male donor in good health and CMV-seronegative. Sequencing was performed on PBMCs. The chain links TRBV7-5 to TRBJ2-7; the table's D call, TRBD1, was not checked against the DNA. TRBV7-5 is marked as a pseudogene. The CDR3 protein is CARSLKCTGREGHRSYEQYF. The CDR3 DNA is TGTGCCAGAAGCTTAAAATGCACCGGCAGGGAAGGGCACAGATCCTACGAGCAGTACTTC.